A selection of T cell receptor beta chains follows, all from one sample in a study of technical replicates of blood from a handful of donors. The protocol was immunoSEQ multiplex PCR, while the TCRdb copy is restricted to in-frame clones and leaves out a portion. The sample gives roughly 79,000 clones, 96% of which show up once; around 0.4% is in the top ten. Sequenced: T cells isolated from PBMCs. The receptors originated from a human donor in good health. The CDR3 runs from the conserved cysteine through the conserved F or W. A D gene is named only where the DNA matches it firmly. The listing skips clone size in some rows; elsewhere it reads once, few, many or a size class.

d_gene: TRBD2; j_gene: TRBJ2-7; abundance: NA; v_gene: TRBV27; CDR3nt: TGTGCCAGCAGTTATTACGGGACTAGCGGGTCCTACGAGCAGTACTTC; CDR3aa: CASSYYGTSGSYEQYF
d_gene: TRBD1; j_gene: TRBJ1-2; abundance: NA; v_gene: TRBV19; CDR3nt: TGTGCCAGTAGTAGACGAGACGGGACAGGATATGGCTACACCTTC; CDR3aa: CASSRRDGTGYGYTF
d_gene: NA; j_gene: TRBJ1-1; abundance: NA; v_gene: TRBV30; CDR3nt: TGTGCCTGGCAAGCGGAAGGTTACACTGAAGCTTTCTTT; CDR3aa: CAWQAEGYTEAFF
d_gene: TRBD1; j_gene: TRBJ1-3; abundance: NA; v_gene: TRBV10-3; CDR3nt: TGTGCCATCAGTCCAGGGGGCGGTGGAAACACCATATATTTT; CDR3aa: CAISPGGGGNTIYF
d_gene: NA; j_gene: TRBJ2-1; abundance: NA; v_gene: TRBV5-1; CDR3nt: TGCGCCAGCAGCTTGGCCCCACTTAGCTCCTACAATGAGCAGTTCTTC; CDR3aa: CASSLAPLSSYNEQFF
d_gene: NA; j_gene: TRBJ1-1; abundance: once; v_gene: TRBV20-1; CDR3nt: TGCAGTGCTTTCCGGGACACCGGGACTTTCTTT; CDR3aa: CSAFRDTGTFF
d_gene: NA; j_gene: TRBJ2-7; abundance: NA; v_gene: TRBV7-2; CDR3nt: TGTGCCAGCAGCTCCATACAGGATTACGAGCAGTACTTC; CDR3aa: CASSSIQDYEQYF
d_gene: TRBD2; j_gene: TRBJ2-4; abundance: NA; v_gene: TRBV30; CDR3nt: TGTGCCTGGAGCTCCGACCGGGAGGTAGCCAAAAACATTCAGTACTTC; CDR3aa: CAWSSDREVAKNIQYF
d_gene: NA; j_gene: TRBJ2-7; abundance: once; v_gene: TRBV4-3; CDR3nt: TGCGCCAGCAGCCAAGGCATAGGACTCTACGAGCAGTACTTC; CDR3aa: CASSQGIGLYEQYF
d_gene: NA; j_gene: TRBJ2-2; abundance: NA; v_gene: TRBV7-2; CDR3nt: TGTGCCAGCAGCTTACCCCATAGCTCCGGGGAGCTGTTTTTT; CDR3aa: CASSLPHSSGELFF
d_gene: TRBD2; j_gene: TRBJ2-7; abundance: NA; v_gene: TRBV16; CDR3nt: TGTGCCAGCAGCCAATCGGCGGGGGTGGCTAACGAGCAGTACTTC; CDR3aa: CASSQSAGVANEQYF
d_gene: NA; j_gene: TRBJ2-1; abundance: NA; v_gene: TRBV19; CDR3nt: TGTGCCAGTAGTAAGGGGCAATCGGGCGAGCAGTTCTTC; CDR3aa: CASSKGQSGEQFF